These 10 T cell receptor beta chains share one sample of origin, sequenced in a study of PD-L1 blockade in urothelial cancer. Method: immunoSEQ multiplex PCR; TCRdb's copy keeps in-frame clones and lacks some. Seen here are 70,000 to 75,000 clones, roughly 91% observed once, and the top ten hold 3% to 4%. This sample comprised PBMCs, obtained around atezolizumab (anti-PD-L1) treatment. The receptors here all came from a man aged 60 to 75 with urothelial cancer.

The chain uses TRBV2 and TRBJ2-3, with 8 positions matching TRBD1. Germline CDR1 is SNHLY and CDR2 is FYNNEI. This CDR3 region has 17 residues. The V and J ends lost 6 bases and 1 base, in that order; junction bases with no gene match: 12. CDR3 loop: CASSGGGPQGGTDTQYF. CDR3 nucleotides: TGTGCCAGCAGCGGAGGGGGGCCACAGGGGGGCACAGATACGCAGTATTTT.

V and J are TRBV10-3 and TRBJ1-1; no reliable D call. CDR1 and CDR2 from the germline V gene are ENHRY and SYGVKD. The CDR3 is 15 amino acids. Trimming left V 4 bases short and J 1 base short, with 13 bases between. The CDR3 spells CAISAGEGTNTEAFF. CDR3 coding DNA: TGTGCCATCAGTGCCGGGGAAGGTACGAACACTGAAGCTTTCTTT.

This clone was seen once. In DNA form, the CDR3 reads TGTGCCAGCTCAACAGGAATACAAGAGACCCAGTACTTC. Its protein product is CASSTGIQETQYF. The chain joins TRBV18 to TRBJ2-5; D is perhaps TRBD1 (5 bases). Germline V gene data show CDR1 as KGHSH and CDR2 as LQKENI. Trimming shortened V by 5 bases and J by 2 bases, and 9 bases separated the two germline ends. CDR3 length equals 13 residues. The full variable domain, with the rest looked up from reference TRBV18 and TRBJ2-5, is NAGVMQNPRHLVRRRGQEARLRCSPMKGHSHVYWYRQLPEEGLKFMVYLQKENIIDESGMPKERFSAEFPKEGPSILRIQQVVRGDSAAYFCASSTGIQETQYFGPGTRLLVL.

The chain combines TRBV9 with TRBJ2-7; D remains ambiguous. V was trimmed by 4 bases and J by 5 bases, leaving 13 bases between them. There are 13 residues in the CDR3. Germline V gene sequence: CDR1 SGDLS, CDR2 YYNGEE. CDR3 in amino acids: CASSPWAGNEQYF. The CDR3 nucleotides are TGTGCCAGCAGCCCCTGGGCTGGCAACGAGCAGTACTTC.

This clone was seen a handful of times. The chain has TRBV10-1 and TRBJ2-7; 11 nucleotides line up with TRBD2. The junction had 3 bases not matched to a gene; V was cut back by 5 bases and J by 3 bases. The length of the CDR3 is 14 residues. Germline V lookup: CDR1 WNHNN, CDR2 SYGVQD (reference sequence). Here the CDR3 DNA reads TGCGCCAGCAGTCTCACTAGCGGGGGCTACGAGCAGTACTTC. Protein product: CASSLTSGGYEQYF.

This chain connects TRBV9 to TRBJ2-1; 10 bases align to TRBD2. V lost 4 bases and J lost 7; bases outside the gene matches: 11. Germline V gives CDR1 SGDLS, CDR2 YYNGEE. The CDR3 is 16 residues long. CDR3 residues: CASSPLSGRARNEQFF. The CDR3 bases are TGTGCCAGCAGCCCACTAAGCGGGAGGGCCAGGAATGAGCAGTTCTTC. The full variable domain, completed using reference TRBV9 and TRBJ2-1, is DSGVTQTPKHLITATGQRVTLRCSPRSGDLSVYWYQQSLDQGLQFLIQYYNGEERAKGNILERFSAQQFPDLHSELNLSSLELGDSALYFCASSPLSGRARNEQFFGPGTRLTVL.

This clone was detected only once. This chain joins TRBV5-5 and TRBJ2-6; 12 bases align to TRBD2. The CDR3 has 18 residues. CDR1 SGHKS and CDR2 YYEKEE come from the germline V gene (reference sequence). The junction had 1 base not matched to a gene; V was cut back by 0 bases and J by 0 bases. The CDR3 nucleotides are TGTGCCAGCAGCTTGGTACTAGCGGGAGGCTCTGGGGCCAACGTCCTGACTTTC. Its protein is CASSLVLAGGSGANVLTF.

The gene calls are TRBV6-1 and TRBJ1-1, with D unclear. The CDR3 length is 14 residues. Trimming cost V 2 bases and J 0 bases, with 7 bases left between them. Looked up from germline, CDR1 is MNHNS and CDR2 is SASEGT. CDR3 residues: CASSEYLLNTEAFF. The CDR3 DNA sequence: TGTGCCAGCAGTGAATATCTCCTGAACACTGAAGCTTTCTTT.

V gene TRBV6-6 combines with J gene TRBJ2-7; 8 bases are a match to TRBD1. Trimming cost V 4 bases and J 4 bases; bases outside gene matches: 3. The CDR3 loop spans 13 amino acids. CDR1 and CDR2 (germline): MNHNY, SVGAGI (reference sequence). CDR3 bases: TGTGCCAGCAGTTCGGACAGGGAATACGAGCAGTACTTC. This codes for CASSSDREYEQYF.

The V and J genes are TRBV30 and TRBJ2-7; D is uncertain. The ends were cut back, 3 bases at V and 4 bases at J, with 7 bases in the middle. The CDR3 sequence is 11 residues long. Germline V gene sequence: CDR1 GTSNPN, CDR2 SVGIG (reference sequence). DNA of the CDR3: TGTGCCTGGAGCTGGGCGTACGAGCAGTACTTC. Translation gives CAWSWAYEQYF.